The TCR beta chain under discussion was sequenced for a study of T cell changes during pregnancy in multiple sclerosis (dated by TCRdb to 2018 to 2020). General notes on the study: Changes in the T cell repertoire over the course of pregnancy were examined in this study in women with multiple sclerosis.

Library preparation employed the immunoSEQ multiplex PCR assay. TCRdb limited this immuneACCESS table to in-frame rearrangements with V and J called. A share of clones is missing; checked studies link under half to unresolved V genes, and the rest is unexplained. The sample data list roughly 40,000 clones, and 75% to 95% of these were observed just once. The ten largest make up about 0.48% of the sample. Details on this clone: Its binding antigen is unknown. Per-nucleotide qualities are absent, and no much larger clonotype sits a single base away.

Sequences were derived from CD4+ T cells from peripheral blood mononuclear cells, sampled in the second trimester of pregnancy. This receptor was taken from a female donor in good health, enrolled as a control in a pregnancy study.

This receptor has the CDR3 CASSERDEQFF. The bases are TGTGCCAGTAGTGAGCGCGATGAGCAGTTCTTC. The sequence links TRBV19 to TRBJ2-1; a confident D gene designation cannot be given. CDR1 and CDR2 were assigned from the germline V gene (reference sequence) as LNHDA and SQIVND. V and J are truncated by 5 bases and 8 bases respectively, leaving an intervening sequence of 7 bases. The CDR3, from cysteine to phenylalanine, totals 11 residues. Only CDR3 DNA is held: 33 bases, read in frame from base 1.